One sample yielded the 25 T cell receptor beta chains listed below, sequenced in a study of PD-1 blockade in classical Hodgkin lymphoma. Relapses following autologous stem cell transplantation were seen in all patients, with brentuximab vedotin exposure varying. The data were produced by immunoSEQ multiplex PCR, yet TCRdb's version contains in-frame clones alone and is incomplete. The sample records some 40,000 clones, 69% being singletons. This specimen was peripheral blood mononuclear cells (PBMCs), taken before the second cycle of nivolumab. These receptors were taken from a human donor with classical Hodgkin lymphoma.

This clone turned up a few times. The chain employs TRBV5-1 and TRBJ1-3; D perhaps matches TRBD1 (5 bases). The V and J ends lost 0 bases and 0 bases respectively, with 7 bases between them. Germline CDR1 reads SGHRS; CDR2 reads YFSETQ. There are 15 residues in the CDR3. The CDR3: CASSLGQTSGNTIYF. The DNA of the CDR3 is TGCGCCAGCAGCTTGGGACAGACCTCTGGAAACACCATATATTTT.

This clone was seen more than once but under ten times. The chain recombines TRBV9 with TRBJ2-5; perhaps TRBD2 as D (5 bases). Deletions cut 0 bases from V and 5 bases from J, with 14 bases between. Germline V lookup: CDR1 SGDLS, CDR2 YYNGEE. The CDR3 contains 15 residues. CDR3 DNA: TGTGCCAGCAGCGTAGGGCCCCCCCCGGGGGAGACCCAGTACTTC. This codes for CASSVGPPPGETQYF. Variable domain in full (rest from reference TRBV9 and TRBJ2-5): DSGVTQTPKHLITATGQRVTLRCSPRSGDLSVYWYQQSLDQGLQFLIQYYNGEERAKGNILERFSAQQFPDLHSELNLSSLELGDSALYFCASSVGPPPGETQYFGPGTRLLVL.

This clone was seen only a few times. The J gene is TRBJ1-3, the V gene TRBV18; D gene uncertain. Germline loops: CDR1 KGHSH, CDR2 LQKENI. The CDR3 has 15 residues. V shed 1 base and J shed 1 base, with 8 bases lying between them. The CDR3 DNA follows: TGTGCCAGCTCACCACGAGAACGGTCTGGAAACACCATATATTTT. The encoded protein is CASSPRERSGNTIYF.

V is TRBV18 and J is TRBJ2-5; TRBD2 aligns across 12 bases. Losses at the gene ends were 4 bases for V and 5 bases for J; bases not matched to a gene: 8. The CDR3 has 16 residues. Germline V gene sequence: CDR1 KGHSH, CDR2 LQKENI. CDR3 sequence (DNA): TGTGCCAGCTCACAAAACCTAGCGGGAGGGCCGGAGACCCAGTACTTC. This codes for CASSQNLAGGPETQYF.

The chain combines TRBV10-3 with TRBJ1-4, with TRBD1 identical over 9 bases. In germline, CDR1 is ENHRY, CDR2 SYGVKD. Trimming took 4 bases from V and 5 from J; bases not matched to a gene: 2. The CDR3 runs to 14 residues. CDR3 bases: TGTGCCATCAGTGCGACAGGGGGGAATGAAAAACTGTTTTTT. This sequence encodes CAISATGGNEKLFF.

J is TRBJ1-2 and V is TRBV6-4, with D possibly TRBD1 on 5 matching bases. This CDR3 is built from 13 residues. Germline V gene sequence: CDR1 MRHNA, CDR2 SNTAGT. V lost 3 bases, J lost 4 bases, and 9 bases lay in between. CDR3 loop: CASSEAGGYGYTF. The CDR3 coding sequence is TGTGCCAGCAGTGAGGCGGGGGGCTATGGCTACACCTTC.

The CDR3 reads CASRGLAGVPNTGELFF. In nucleotides, the CDR3 is TGTGCCAGTAGGGGACTAGCGGGAGTCCCGAACACCGGGGAGCTGTTTTTT. The rearrangement links TRBV19 to TRBJ2-2; 14 nucleotides match TRBD2. The length of the CDR3 is 17 residues. Germline-derived CDR1 and CDR2 are LNHDA and SQIVND (reference sequence). V lost 6 bases to trimming and J lost 0 bases; unmatched junction nucleotides: 3.

This clone was detected only a few times. This sequence joins TRBV5-1 and TRBJ2-1; tentatively, D is TRBD1 or TRBD2 (5 bases each). The CDR3 covers 16 residues. Germline V CDR1 and CDR2: SGHRS, YFSETQ. Trimming left V 0 bases short and J 0 bases short, with 10 bases between. The CDR3 DNA follows: TGCGCCAGCAGCTTGGCGGGGCTTAGCTCCTACAATGAGCAGTTCTTC. It encodes CASSLAGLSSYNEQFF.

DNA for the CDR3: TGTGCCAGTAGTATATTTGGCGGGAGGGCCAGCAATGAGCAGTTCTTC. Translation gives CASSIFGGRASNEQFF. The J gene is TRBJ2-1, the V gene TRBV19, with 9 bases fitting TRBD2. This CDR3 has 16 residues. V was clipped by 2 bases and J by 6 bases; unmatched bases: 8. Looked up from germline, CDR1 is LNHDA and CDR2 is SQIVND (reference sequence).

The rearrangement joins TRBV5-6 to TRBJ1-5; 9 nucleotides align to TRBD1. Germline-derived CDR1 and CDR2 are SGHDT and YYEEEE. Trimming at V came to 4 bases and at J to 3 bases, leaving 5 bases not matched to a gene. CDR3 length: 15 residues. The CDR3 DNA reads TGTGCCAGCAGCAAAGGACAGGGGATCAATCAGCCCCAGCATTTT. Translating gives CASSKGQGINQPQHF.

CDR3 DNA sequence: TGTGCCAGCAGCCCCGGACTAGCGGTTACGAGGGGTGCTGAGCAGTTCTTC. It is translated as CASSPGLAVTRGAEQFF. This chain joins TRBV7-9 and TRBJ2-1, with 10 bases that match TRBD2. Germline assignment: CDR1 SEHNR and CDR2 FQNEAQ (reference sequence). Trimming cost V 5 bases and J 9 bases; bases outside gene matches: 16. The CDR3 totals 17 residues.

The CDR3 region is CASSPQGSGSPLHF. Written as DNA, the CDR3 is TGTGCCAGCAGCCCCCAGGGGTCCGGTTCACCCCTCCACTTT. The V call is TRBV6-6, the J call TRBJ1-6, with D possibly matching TRBD1 (6 bases). This CDR3 is 14 amino acids long. The V gene lost 6 bases and the J gene lost 9 bases, with 15 bases spanning the gap. The V gene's germline CDR1 is MNHNY and CDR2 SVGAGI (reference sequence).

The rearrangement joins TRBV19 to TRBJ1-1; D might be TRBD1 (5 bases). Deletions cut 3 bases from V and 5 bases from J, with 10 bases between. Germline V lookup: CDR1 LNHDA, CDR2 SQIVND (reference sequence). The CDR3 has 13 amino acids. The CDR3, as DNA: TGTGCCAGTAGTATTAGGGGAGATACTGAAGCTTTCTTT. Protein: CASSIRGDTEAFF.

CDR3 protein: CASSQDPTPYEQYF. In DNA form, the CDR3 reads TGTGCCAGCAGCCAAGACCCCACACCATACGAGCAGTACTTC. This chain joins TRBV4-2 and TRBJ2-7; no reliable D call. CDR1 is LGHNA, CDR2 YNFKEQ, per germline. The CDR3 has 14 residues. The germline V and J ends were trimmed by 0 bases and 4 bases, with 10 bases remaining between them.

This chain uses TRBV19 with TRBJ2-7; D is perhaps TRBD1 or TRBD2 (5 bases each). The CDR3 runs to 16 residues. Germline V lookup: CDR1 LNHDA, CDR2 SQIVND (reference sequence). V dropped 5 bases and J dropped 1 base, with 18 bases sitting between them. The chain's CDR3 is CASSLSGRSRSYEQYF. CDR3 DNA sequence: TGTGCCAGTAGTCTCTCGGGGCGCTCCCGATCCTACGAGCAGTACTTC.

This sequence joins TRBV5-1 and TRBJ2-7; tentatively, D is TRBD2 (6 bases). The CDR3 is made up of 13 amino acids. Trimming removed 3 bases at V and 3 bases at J, with 10 bases between. Germline V gives CDR1 SGHRS, CDR2 YFSETQ. CDR3 in DNA: TGCGCCAGCAGCTGGACGGGAGACTACGAGCAGTACTTC. Its protein is CASSWTGDYEQYF.

This clone was picked up a small number of times. J is TRBJ1-1 and V is TRBV4-3, with unresolved D. This CDR3 comprises 14 residues. The germline gives CDR1 LGHNA, CDR2 YSLEER. Trimming shortened V by 4 bases and J by 3 bases, and 12 bases separated the two germline ends. For the CDR3, the DNA is TGCGCCAGCAGCCCGGAGGGTGCGGACACTGAAGCTTTCTTT. Translating gives CASSPEGADTEAFF.

The chain is built from TRBV27 and TRBJ2-1; D call uncertain. This CDR3 is 14 amino acids long. V was clipped by 2 bases and J by 2 bases, with 7 bases between them. Per germline, CDR1 MNHEY and CDR2 SMNVEV (reference sequence). CDR3: CASSLETPYNEQFF. The CDR3 region has the DNA TGTGCCAGCAGTTTAGAAACACCCTACAATGAGCAGTTCTTC.

V usage is TRBV30 and J usage is TRBJ1-2; D possibly corresponds to TRBD1 (6 bases). The germline V gene encodes CDR1 GTSNPN and CDR2 SVGIG (reference sequence). CDR3 length: 12 residues. V lost 3 bases and J 9 bases, leaving 14 bases between the germline ends. CDR3 DNA sequence: TGTGCCTGGAGGGGCCTCAGGGGTAGCTACACCTTC. Its translation: CAWRGLRGSYTF.

The chain employs TRBV6-5 and TRBJ2-7; D uncertain. Trimming pared 5 bases from V and 3 bases from J, leaving 17 bases between. Germline CDR1 is MNHEY and CDR2 is SVGAGI. The CDR3 spans 15 residues. Here the CDR3 DNA reads TGTGCCAGCAGTGCCTACGTAGGAGTCAACTACGAGCAGTACTTC. As protein: CASSAYVGVNYEQYF.

The chain uses TRBV4-3 and TRBJ2-1; 7 nucleotides agree with TRBD1. Germline V gene sequence: CDR1 LGHNA, CDR2 YSLEER. Trimming took 1 base from V and 2 from J; bases not matched to a gene: 2. The CDR3 runs 15 residues. In DNA form, the CDR3 reads TGCGCCAGCAGCCAAGGACAGGGAACCTACAATGAGCAGTTCTTC. Translated, it gives CASSQGQGTYNEQFF.

The V call is TRBV11-3, the J call TRBJ1-4; 7 nucleotides match TRBD1. CDR1 is SGHNT and CDR2 is YENEEA in the germline V gene. The CDR3 extends over 15 amino acids. V lost 1 base, J lost 2 bases, and 1 base stayed unmatched. The CDR3 spells CASSLGTGTNEKLFF. CDR3 nucleotide sequence: TGTGCCAGCAGCTTAGGGACAGGTACTAATGAAAAACTGTTTTTT.

The genes are TRBV6-5 and TRBJ2-5, with TRBD2 identical over 8 bases. Germline CDR1 MNHEY, CDR2 SVGAGI. The CDR3 covers 13 residues. Unmatched junction bases numbered 7, after V lost 8 bases and J lost 5 bases. The CDR3 sequence: CASLAGRGETQYF. The CDR3 DNA follows: TGTGCCAGCCTCGCCGGGAGGGGGGAGACCCAGTACTTC.

This clone was detected only a few times. The genes are TRBV2 and TRBJ1-3; D may be TRBD1 (5 bases). Germline CDR1 reads SNHLY; CDR2 reads FYNNEI. There are 15 residues in the CDR3. V lost 6 bases and J 0 bases, leaving 12 bases between the germline ends. DNA for the CDR3: TGTGCCAGCAGCCGAGACAGTTTCTCTGGAAACACCATATATTTT. Residues: CASSRDSFSGNTIYF.

This clone was recorded a few times. The V call is TRBV5-4, the J call TRBJ1-4; 8 bases match TRBD1. V was clipped by 4 bases and J by 7 bases; unmatched bases: 6. From germline, CDR1 is SGHNT and CDR2 YYREEE (reference sequence). The CDR3 consists of 14 residues. Here the CDR3 DNA reads TGTGCCAGCAGCCACAGGGGGGCGAGTGAAAAACTGTTTTTT. Translated: CASSHRGASEKLFF.